Only a few counts were recorded for the clone carrying this T cell receptor beta chain. The repertoire was sequenced with immunoSEQ multiplex PCR; TCRdb's copy has only in-frame clones and lacks some. Here the sample spans about 32,000 clones, more than 75% being singletons. This sample is part of a study of OX40 agonist ivuxolimab in advanced cancers. Study-level background: Three individuals attained partial responses, comprising one hepatocellular carcinoma case and two cutaneous melanoma cases.

This receptor was identified in an adult with an advanced solid tumor such as melanoma, head and neck, liver or kidney cancer. Sequenced here: CD4+ or CD8+ T cells sorted from blood, sampled in a trial of the OX40 agonist ivuxolimab.

As DNA, the CDR3 is TGTGCCAGGAACTCCGTTTCAGAGACCGGGGAGCTGTTTTTT. It encodes CARNSVSETGELFF. V and J are TRBV13 and TRBJ2-2, with D unresolved. The V end was cut by 9 bases, the J end by 5 bases, with 16 bases between. The CDR3 consists of 14 residues. Germline V gene sequence: CDR1 PRHDT, CDR2 FYEKMQ (reference sequence).